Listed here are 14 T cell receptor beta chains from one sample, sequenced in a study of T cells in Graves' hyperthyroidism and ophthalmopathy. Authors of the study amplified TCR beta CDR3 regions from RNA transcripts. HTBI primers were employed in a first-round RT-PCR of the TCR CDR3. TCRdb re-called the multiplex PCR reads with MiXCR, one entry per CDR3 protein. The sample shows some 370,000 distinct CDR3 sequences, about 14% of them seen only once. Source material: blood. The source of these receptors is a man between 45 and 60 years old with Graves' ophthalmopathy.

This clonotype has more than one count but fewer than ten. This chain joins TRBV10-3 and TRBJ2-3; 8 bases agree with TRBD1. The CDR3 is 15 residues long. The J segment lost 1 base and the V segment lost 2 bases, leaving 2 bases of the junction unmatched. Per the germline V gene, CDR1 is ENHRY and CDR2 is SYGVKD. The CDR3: CAISELTGGTDTQYF. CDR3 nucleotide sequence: TGTGCCATCAGTGAGCTGACAGGGGGCACAGATACGCAGTATTTT.

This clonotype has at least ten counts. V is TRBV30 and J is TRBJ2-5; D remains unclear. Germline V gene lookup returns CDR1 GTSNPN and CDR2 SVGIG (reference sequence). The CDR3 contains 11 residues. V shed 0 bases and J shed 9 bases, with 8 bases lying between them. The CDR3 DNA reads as TGTGCCTGGAGTGTCGAACGGGCCCAGTACTTC. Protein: CAWSVERAQYF.

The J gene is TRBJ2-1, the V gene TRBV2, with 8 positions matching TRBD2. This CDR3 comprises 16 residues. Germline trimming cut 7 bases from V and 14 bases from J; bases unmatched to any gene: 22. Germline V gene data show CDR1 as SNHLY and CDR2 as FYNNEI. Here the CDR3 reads CASTRPNQRAPGGEFF. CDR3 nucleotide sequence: TGTGCCAGCACTCGACCTAACCAGCGGGCGCCCGGGGGGGAGTTCTTC.

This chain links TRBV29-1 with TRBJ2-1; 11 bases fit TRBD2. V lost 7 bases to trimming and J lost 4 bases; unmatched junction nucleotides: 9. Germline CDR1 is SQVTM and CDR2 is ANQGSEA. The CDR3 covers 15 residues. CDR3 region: CSGGLAGGAYNEQFF. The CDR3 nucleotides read TGCAGCGGGGGATTAGCGGGAGGGGCTTACAATGAGCAGTTCTTC.

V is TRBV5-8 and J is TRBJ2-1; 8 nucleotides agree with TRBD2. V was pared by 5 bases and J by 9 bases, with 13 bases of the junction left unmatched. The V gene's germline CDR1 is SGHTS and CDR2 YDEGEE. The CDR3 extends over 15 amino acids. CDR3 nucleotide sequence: TGTGCCAGCAGTCGTGGACTAAGCGGGAGAATTGAGCAGTTCTTC. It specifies CASSRGLSGRIEQFF.

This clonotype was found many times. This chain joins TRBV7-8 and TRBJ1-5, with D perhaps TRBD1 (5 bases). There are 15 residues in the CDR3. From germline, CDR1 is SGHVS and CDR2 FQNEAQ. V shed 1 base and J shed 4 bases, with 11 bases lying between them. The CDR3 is CASSLDSGRNQPQHF. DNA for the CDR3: TGTGCCAGCAGCTTAGATTCGGGACGAAATCAGCCCCAGCATTTT. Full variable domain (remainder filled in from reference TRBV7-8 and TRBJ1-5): GAGVSQSPRYKVAKRGQDVALRCDPISGHVSLFWYQQALGQGPEFLTYFQNEAQLDKSGLPSDRFFAERPEGSVSTLKIQRTQQEDSAVYLCASSLDSGRNQPQHFGDGTRLSIL.

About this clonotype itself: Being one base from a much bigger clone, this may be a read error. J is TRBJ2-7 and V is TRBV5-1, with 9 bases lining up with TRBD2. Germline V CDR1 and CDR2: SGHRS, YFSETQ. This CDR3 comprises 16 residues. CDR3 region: CASGLGWREGRYEQYF. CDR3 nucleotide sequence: TGCGCCAGCGGCTTGGGCTGGCGGGAGGGCCGGTACGAGCAGTACTTC.

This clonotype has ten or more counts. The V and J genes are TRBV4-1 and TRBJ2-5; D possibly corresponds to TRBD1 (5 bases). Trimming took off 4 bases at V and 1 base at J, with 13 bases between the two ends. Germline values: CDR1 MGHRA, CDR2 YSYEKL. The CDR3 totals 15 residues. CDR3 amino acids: CASSRQGSVQETQYF. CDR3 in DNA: TGCGCCAGCAGCCGGCAGGGTAGTGTCCAAGAGACCCAGTACTTC.

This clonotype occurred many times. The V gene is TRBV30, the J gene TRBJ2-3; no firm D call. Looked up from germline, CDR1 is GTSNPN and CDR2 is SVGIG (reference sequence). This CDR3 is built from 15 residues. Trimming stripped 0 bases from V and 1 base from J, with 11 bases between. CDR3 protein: CAWSVLSARTDTQYF. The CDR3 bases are TGTGCCTGGAGTGTACTCTCAGCCCGCACAGATACGCAGTATTTT.

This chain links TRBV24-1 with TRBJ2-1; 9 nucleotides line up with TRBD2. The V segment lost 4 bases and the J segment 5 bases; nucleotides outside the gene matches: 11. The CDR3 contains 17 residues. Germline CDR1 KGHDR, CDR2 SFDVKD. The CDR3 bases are TGTGCCACCAGTGAAAATCTTCTAGCGGGAATCGACAATGAGCAGTTCTTC. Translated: CATSENLLAGIDNEQFF.

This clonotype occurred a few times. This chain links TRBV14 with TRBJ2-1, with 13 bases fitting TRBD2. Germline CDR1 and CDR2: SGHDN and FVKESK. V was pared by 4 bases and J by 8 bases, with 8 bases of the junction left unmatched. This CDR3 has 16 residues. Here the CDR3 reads CASSPMGLAGIYEQFF. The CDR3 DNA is TGTGCCAGCAGCCCTATGGGACTAGCGGGAATCTATGAGCAGTTCTTC. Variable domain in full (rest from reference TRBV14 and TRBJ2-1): EAGVTQFPSHSVIEKGQTVTLRCDPISGHDNLYWYRRVMGKEIKFLLHFVKESKQDESGMPNNRFLAERTGGTYSTLKVQPAELEDSGVYFCASSPMGLAGIYEQFFGPGTRLTVL.

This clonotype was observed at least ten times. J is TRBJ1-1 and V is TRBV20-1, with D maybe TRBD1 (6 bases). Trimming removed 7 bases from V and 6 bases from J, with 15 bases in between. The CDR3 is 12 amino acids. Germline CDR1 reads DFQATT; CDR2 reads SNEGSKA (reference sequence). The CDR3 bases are TGCAGTGTGGGTCAGGGGCAGGCTGAAGCTTTCTTT. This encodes CSVGQGQAEAFF.

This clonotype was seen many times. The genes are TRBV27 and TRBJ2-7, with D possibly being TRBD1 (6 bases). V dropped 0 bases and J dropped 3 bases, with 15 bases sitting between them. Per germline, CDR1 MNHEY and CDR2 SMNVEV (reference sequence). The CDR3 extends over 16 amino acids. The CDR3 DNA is TGTGCCAGCAGTTTATCGCAGGGGCCCCCCTTCTACGAGCAGTACTTC. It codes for CASSLSQGPPFYEQYF.

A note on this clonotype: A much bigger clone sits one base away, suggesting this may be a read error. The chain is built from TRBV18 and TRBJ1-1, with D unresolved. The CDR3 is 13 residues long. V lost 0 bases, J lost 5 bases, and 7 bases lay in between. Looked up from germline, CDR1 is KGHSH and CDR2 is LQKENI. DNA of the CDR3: TGTGCCAGCTCACCACCAGCGAAAACTGAAGCTTTCTTT. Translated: CASSPPAKTEAFF.